The 14 T cell receptor beta chains in this list originate from one sample, sequenced in a study of OX40 agonist ivuxolimab in advanced cancers. Profiled with immunoSEQ multiplex PCR; TCRdb holds only in-frame clones, not every one. Of about 70,000 clones in the sample, 65% to 85% were seen once. The specimen was CD4+ or CD8+ T cells sorted from blood, collected in a trial of the OX40 agonist ivuxolimab. Every receptor here comes from an adult with an advanced solid tumor such as melanoma, head and neck, liver or kidney cancer.

V is TRBV5-1 and J is TRBJ1-4; D may be TRBD1 (6 bases). In germline, CDR1 is SGHRS, CDR2 YFSETQ. Trimming cost V 4 bases and J 4 bases, with 14 bases left between them. The CDR3 consists of 15 residues. This CDR3 is CASSPSGDNNEKLFF. Written as DNA, the CDR3 is TGCGCCAGCAGCCCCTCGGGGGACAATAATGAAAAACTGTTTTTT.

The CDR3 DNA sequence: TGTGCCAGCAGTGTTGCCCATGGCTACACCTTC. This gives the protein CASSVAHGYTF. The chain recombines TRBV6-1 with TRBJ1-2; no definite D call. Germline CDR1 is MNHNS and CDR2 is SASEGT. Trimming took off 4 bases at V and 6 bases at J, with 6 bases between the two ends. This CDR3 is 11 amino acids long.

J is TRBJ2-5 and V is TRBV7-6; TRBD1 matches 8 bases. This CDR3 has 15 amino acids. Losses at the gene ends were 5 bases for V and 5 bases for J; bases not matched to a gene: 10. Germline loops: CDR1 SGHVS, CDR2 FNYEAQ. DNA of the CDR3: TGTGCCAGCAGCAACTGGGCAGGGGGCGGTGAGACCCAGTACTTC. This sequence encodes CASSNWAGGGETQYF.

This clone was counted ten times or more. The genes are TRBV4-2 and TRBJ1-5; D gene unclear. In germline, CDR1 is LGHNA, CDR2 YNFKEQ. This CDR3 spans 18 amino acids. Between the trimmed V and J ends, which lost 4 bases and 0 bases, there was a span of 19 bases. This CDR3 is CASSLLGAGRDSNQPQHF. For the CDR3, the DNA is TGTGCCAGCAGCCTCCTTGGTGCTGGACGTGATAGCAATCAGCCCCAGCATTTT.

This chain connects TRBV7-8 to TRBJ2-7; TRBD2 agrees at 12 bases. The V and J ends lost 7 bases and 3 bases, in that order; junction bases with no gene match: 7. Per germline, CDR1 SGHVS and CDR2 FQNEAQ. The CDR3 sequence is 15 residues long. The CDR3 loop reads CASNPRLAGDYEQYF. DNA for the CDR3: TGTGCCAGCAACCCAAGACTAGCGGGGGACTACGAGCAGTACTTC.

The rearrangement joins TRBV6-1 to TRBJ2-3, with 12 bases matching TRBD2. CDR1 MNHNS and CDR2 SASEGT come from the germline V gene. J was trimmed by 3 bases and V by 10 bases; bases with no gene match: 5. This CDR3 has 14 residues. Here the CDR3 DNA reads TGTGCCAACCTACTAGCGGGGGGTACAGATACGCAGTATTTT. Translated: CANLLAGGTDTQYF.

V usage is TRBV5-1 and J usage is TRBJ2-3, with 8 bases matching TRBD2. The CDR3 runs to 17 residues. Germline CDR1 and CDR2: SGHRS and YFSETQ. Germline trimming cut 3 bases from V and 4 bases from J; bases unmatched to any gene: 13. The CDR3 DNA follows: TGCGCCAGCAGCTCCAACCCCCCGGGACTAGTCGCAGATACGCAGTATTTT. It yields the protein CASSSNPPGLVADTQYF.

This clone has just one count. The chain uses TRBV7-2 and TRBJ2-7; D gene uncertain. Between the trimmed V and J ends, which lost 1 base and 2 bases, there was a span of 12 bases. Germline V lookup: CDR1 SGHTA, CDR2 FQGNSA. This CDR3 region has 15 residues. CDR3 amino acids: CASSLVATPTYEQYF. The CDR3 nucleotides are TGTGCCAGCAGCTTAGTTGCGACACCAACCTACGAGCAGTACTTC. The full variable domain, completed using reference TRBV7-2 and TRBJ2-7, is GAGVSQSPSNKVTEKGKDVELRCDPISGHTALYWYRQSLGQGLEFLIYFQGNSAPDKSGLPSDRFSAERTGGSVSTLTIQRTQQEDSAVYLCASSLVATPTYEQYFGPGTRLTVT.

This rearrangement joins TRBV5-5 to TRBJ2-7; D unclear. This CDR3 contains 13 residues. Looked up from germline, CDR1 is SGHKS and CDR2 is YYEKEE (reference sequence). V lost 3 bases to trimming and J lost 0 bases, with 7 bases between them. The CDR3 sequence is CASSSESSYEQYF. DNA for the CDR3: TGTGCCAGCAGCTCAGAGAGCTCCTACGAGCAGTACTTC.

The chain joins TRBV10-3 to TRBJ1-3; D is ambiguous. The CDR3 is made up of 12 amino acids. V lost 11 bases to trimming and J lost 0 bases, with 8 bases between them. Germline CDR1 ENHRY, CDR2 SYGVKD. CDR3: CAVEYSGNTIYF. The CDR3 region has the DNA TGTGCCGTAGAGTACTCTGGAAACACCATATATTTT.

This rearrangement joins TRBV9 to TRBJ2-3, with D tentatively TRBD1 (6 bases). The CDR3 contains 14 residues. CDR1 is SGDLS and CDR2 is YYNGEE in the germline V gene. V gave up 4 bases and J gave up 1 base, with 10 bases separating them. The DNA of the CDR3 is TGTGCCAGCAGCTTGGGGGCCCGCACAGATACGCAGTATTTT. It is translated as CASSLGARTDTQYF.

Worth noting for this clone: This same CDR3 is encoded by further DNA sequences in the sample. CDR3 sequence reads: CASSLVGDYGYTF. In DNA form, the CDR3 reads TGTGCCAGCAGCTTAGTCGGCGACTATGGCTACACCTTC. This chain links TRBV7-9 with TRBJ1-2; no firm D call. The length of the CDR3 is 13 residues. CDR1 SEHNR and CDR2 FQNEAQ come from the germline V gene (reference sequence). Deletions cut 1 base from V and 3 bases from J, with 6 bases between.

The chain uses TRBV25-1 and TRBJ1-2; D gene ambiguous. V dropped 3 bases and J dropped 2 bases, with 10 bases sitting between them. CDR1 and CDR2 (germline): MGHDK, SYGVNS. The CDR3 is 14 residues long. The CDR3 coding sequence is TGTGCCAGCAGTGATTTCACTGAAAACTATGGCTACACCTTC. It specifies CASSDFTENYGYTF.

The genes are TRBV11-2 and TRBJ2-2; no reliable D call. Trimming took off 0 bases at V and 4 bases at J, with 6 bases between the two ends. The CDR3 is 14 amino acids. Germline CDR1 and CDR2: SGHAT and FQNNGV. The CDR3 sequence: CASSLDSFTGELFF. CDR3 coding DNA: TGTGCCAGCAGCTTAGACAGTTTCACCGGGGAGCTGTTTTTT.